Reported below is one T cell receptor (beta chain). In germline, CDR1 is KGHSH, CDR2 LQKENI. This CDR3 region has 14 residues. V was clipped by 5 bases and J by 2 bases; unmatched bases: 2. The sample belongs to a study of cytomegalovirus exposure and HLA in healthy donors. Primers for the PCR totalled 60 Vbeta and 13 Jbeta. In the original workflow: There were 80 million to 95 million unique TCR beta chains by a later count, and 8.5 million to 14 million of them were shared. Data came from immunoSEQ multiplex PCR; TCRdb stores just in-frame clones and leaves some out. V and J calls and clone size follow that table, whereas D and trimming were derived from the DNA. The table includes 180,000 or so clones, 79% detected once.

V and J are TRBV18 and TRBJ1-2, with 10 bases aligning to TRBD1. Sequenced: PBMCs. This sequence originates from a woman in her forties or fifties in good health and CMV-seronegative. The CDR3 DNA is TGTGCCAGCTCATCGGGACAGGGGAACTATGGCTACACCTTC. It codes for CASSSGQGNYGYTF.